The rows below give T cell receptor beta chains drawn from one sample of a study of T cell responses to AZD1222 COVID-19 vaccine. Assay used: immunoSEQ multiplex PCR; TCRdb lists only in-frame clones, some missing. The sample contains 95,000 to 100,000 clones, less than 95% of which appear only once. The sequences come from peripheral blood, collected on day 0 of AZD1222 vaccination. Source of these receptors: an adult in good health. Both conserved end residues are part of each CDR3. Each record gives: clone size, J gene, V gene, D gene, CDR3 protein, CDR3 DNA. D genes are given only for firm matches. Part of the rows lack a size; the others show once, few, many or a class for expanded clones.

clone_size: few; j_call: TRBJ1-1; v_call: TRBV5-1; d_call: NA; cdr3_aa: CASSLRQERTEAFF; cdr3_nt: TGCGCCAGCAGCTTGCGACAGGAGAGGACTGAAGCTTTCTTT
clone_size: NA; j_call: TRBJ1-1; v_call: TRBV5-1; d_call: NA; cdr3_aa: CASSSPRDGINTEAFF; cdr3_nt: TGCGCCAGCAGCTCACCGAGGGACGGGATTAACACTGAAGCTTTCTTT
clone_size: NA; j_call: TRBJ2-3; v_call: TRBV19; d_call: NA; cdr3_aa: CASSGGHARTDTQYF; cdr3_nt: TGTGCCAGTAGCGGGGGCCACGCCCGCACAGATACGCAGTATTTT
clone_size: once; j_call: TRBJ1-1; v_call: TRBV3-1/TRBV3-2; d_call: NA; cdr3_aa: CASSHRGRMGTEAFF; cdr3_nt: TGTGCCAGCAGCCACCGGGGCCGGATGGGCACTGAAGCTTTCTTT
clone_size: NA; j_call: TRBJ1-1; v_call: TRBV19; d_call: NA; cdr3_aa: CASSFGGKTEAFF; cdr3_nt: TGTGCCAGTAGTTTCGGGGGGAAAACTGAAGCTTTCTTT
clone_size: NA; j_call: TRBJ1-2; v_call: TRBV28; d_call: NA; cdr3_aa: CASSSITGYTF; cdr3_nt: TGTGCCAGCAGTTCCATAACTGGCTACACCTTC
clone_size: NA; j_call: TRBJ2-7; v_call: TRBV7-3; d_call: NA; cdr3_aa: CASSPGTGGQEQYF; cdr3_nt: TGTGCCAGCAGCCCCGGGACTGGAGGGCAGGAGCAGTACTTC
clone_size: NA; j_call: TRBJ1-1; v_call: TRBV5-1; d_call: NA; cdr3_aa: CASSLVGGEAFF; cdr3_nt: TGCGCCAGCAGCTTGGTTGGAGGTGAAGCTTTCTTT
clone_size: NA; j_call: TRBJ1-1; v_call: TRBV18; d_call: TRBD1; cdr3_aa: CASTGQANTEAFF; cdr3_nt: TGTGCCAGCACTGGACAGGCGAACACTGAAGCTTTCTTT
clone_size: NA; j_call: TRBJ1-2; v_call: TRBV27; d_call: TRBD1; cdr3_aa: CASSLSRTGGAGYTF; cdr3_nt: TGTGCCAGCAGTTTATCTAGGACAGGGGGCGCTGGCTACACCTTC
clone_size: NA; j_call: TRBJ2-2; v_call: TRBV19; d_call: NA; cdr3_aa: CASSMSGTGELFF; cdr3_nt: TGTGCCAGTAGTATGTCAGGGACCGGGGAGCTGTTTTTT
clone_size: NA; j_call: TRBJ1-1; v_call: TRBV19; d_call: TRBD1; cdr3_aa: CASNQPGGLIRTEAFF; cdr3_nt: TGTGCCAGTAACCAACCAGGGGGTTTGATACGAACTGAAGCTTTCTTT
clone_size: few; j_call: TRBJ1-2; v_call: TRBV29-1; d_call: NA; cdr3_aa: CSVSLTNYGYTF; cdr3_nt: TGCAGCGTCTCCCTTACTAACTATGGCTACACCTTC
clone_size: NA; j_call: TRBJ1-4; v_call: TRBV3-1/TRBV3-2; d_call: NA; cdr3_aa: CASSQKNTEKLFF; cdr3_nt: TGTGCCAGCAGCCAAAAGAATACTGAAAAACTGTTTTTT
clone_size: once; j_call: TRBJ1-2; v_call: TRBV5-8; d_call: TRBD1; cdr3_aa: CASSLGTGYYGYTF; cdr3_nt: TGTGCCAGCAGCTTGGGGACAGGATACTATGGCTACACCTTC
clone_size: NA; j_call: TRBJ1-5; v_call: TRBV21-1; d_call: NA; cdr3_aa: CASSSCTRAYSNQPQHF; cdr3_nt: TGTGCCAGCAGCAGCTGCACCAGGGCCTATAGCAATCAGCCCCAGCATTTT
clone_size: NA; j_call: TRBJ1-2; v_call: TRBV3-1/TRBV3-2; d_call: NA; cdr3_aa: CASSQDTAYGYTF; cdr3_nt: TGTGCCAGCAGCCAAGACACAGCCTATGGCTACACCTTC
clone_size: NA; j_call: TRBJ2-7; v_call: TRBV28; d_call: TRBD2; cdr3_aa: CASSSTSGQWYEQYF; cdr3_nt: TGTGCCAGCAGTTCTACTAGCGGCCAATGGTACGAGCAGTACTTC
clone_size: NA; j_call: TRBJ1-1; v_call: TRBV9; d_call: NA; cdr3_aa: CASSEGITEAFF; cdr3_nt: TGTGCCAGCAGCGAGGGAATAACTGAAGCTTTCTTT